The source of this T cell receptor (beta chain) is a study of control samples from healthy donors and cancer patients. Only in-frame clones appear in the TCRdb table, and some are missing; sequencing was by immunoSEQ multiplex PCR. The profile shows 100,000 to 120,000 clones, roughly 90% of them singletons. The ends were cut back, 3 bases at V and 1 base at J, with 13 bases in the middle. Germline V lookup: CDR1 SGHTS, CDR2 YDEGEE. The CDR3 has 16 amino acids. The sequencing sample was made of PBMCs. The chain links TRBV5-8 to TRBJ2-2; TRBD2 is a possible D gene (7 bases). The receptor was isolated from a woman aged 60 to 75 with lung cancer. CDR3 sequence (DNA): TGTGCCAGCAGCTGGAACGGGGGGCTGAACACCGGGGAGCTGTTTTTT. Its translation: CASSWNGGLNTGELFF.